This T cell receptor (beta chain) appears in the sequencing data of a study of lymphopenia after photon versus proton radiotherapy. Study observations and caveats: Better survival with proton therapy was suggested as possible, not demonstrated. In patients who died, overall survival fell as post-nadir TCR diversity dropped more. Post-nadir diversity loss with photons came from oligoclonal expansion, particularly CD8+ Temra cells.

Profiling relied on immunoSEQ multiplex PCR, and the TCRdb table lists in-frame clones only, not all of them. The table records about 33,000 clones, around 90% of them present only once. Notes on this clone: What it binds is unknown.

The V gene's germline CDR1 is SQVTM and CDR2 ANQGSEA. The CDR3 contains 14 residues. V dropped 7 bases and J dropped 4 bases, with 17 bases sitting between them. The rearrangement joins TRBV29-1 to TRBJ2-1; no clear D. Sequencing was performed on peripheral blood, taken from a patient treated with photon-based radiotherapy. The clonotype comes from a woman between 45 and 65 years old with pancreatic cancer. The CDR3 here is CSGNRPGVYNEQFF. The CDR3 nucleotides read TGCAGCGGAAACCGGCCAGGCGTATACAATGAGCAGTTCTTC.